This T cell receptor (beta chain) is drawn from a study of CD8 T cells in ankylosing spondylitis. Overall study results and limits: Clones linked with disease were CD8+ and fairly uncommon in the peripheral blood. Seemingly characteristic of ankylosing spondylitis blood was a TCR beta motif consisting of eight highly homologous variants. Earlier work had already found some motif variants in reactive arthritis synovial fluid and blood. Clones tied to disease were said to be significantly enriched in matched ankylosing spondylitis synovial fluid.

Researchers built TCR beta libraries using quantitative 5'-RACE with molecular barcodes. One entry per CDR3 protein, called by TCRdb with MiXCR from the 5' RACE reads. Among approximately 400,000 distinct CDR3 sequences listed, roughly 18% were seen once. There are 11 residues in the CDR3. Germline V CDR1 and CDR2: SQVTM, ANQGSEA. V lost 7 bases and J 8 bases, leaving 11 bases between the germline ends. A remark on this clonotype: The target antigen is unknown.

This sequence joins TRBV29-1 and TRBJ1-4; unclear D gene. The sample was blood, either unsorted or a sorted T cell fraction (not recorded which). This clonotype was obtained from a male donor with ankylosing spondylitis. As DNA, the CDR3 is TGCAGCGGGGGATCGGTGGAAAAACTGTTTTTT. Its protein is CSGGSVEKLFF.